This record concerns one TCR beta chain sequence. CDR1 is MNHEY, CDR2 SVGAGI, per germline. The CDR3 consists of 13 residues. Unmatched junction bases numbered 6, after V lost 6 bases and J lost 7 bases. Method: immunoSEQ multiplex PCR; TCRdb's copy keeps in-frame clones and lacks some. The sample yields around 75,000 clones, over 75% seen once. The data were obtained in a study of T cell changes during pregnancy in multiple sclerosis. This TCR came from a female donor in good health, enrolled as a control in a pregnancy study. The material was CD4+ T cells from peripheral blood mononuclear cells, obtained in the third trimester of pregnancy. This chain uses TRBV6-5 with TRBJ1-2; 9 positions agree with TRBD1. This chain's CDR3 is CASRRTGDGGYTF. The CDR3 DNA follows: TGTGCCAGCAGACGGACAGGGGATGGTGGCTACACCTTC.